The entry below gives a single T cell receptor beta chain sequence along with its context. The sample belongs to a study of T cell responses to AZD1222 COVID-19 vaccine. Clones were read by immunoSEQ multiplex PCR, and TCRdb kept only the in-frame ones, dropping some. The data show about 110,000 clones, over 85% seen once. The V gene end was trimmed by 4 bases and the J gene end by 4 bases; junction bases not matched to a gene: 4. From germline, CDR1 is MNHEY and CDR2 SMNVEV (reference sequence). The CDR3 is made up of 14 amino acids. This clonotype was sampled from an adult in good health. V and J are TRBV27 and TRBJ1-2, with 9 bases aligning to TRBD1. This sample comprised peripheral blood, obtained on day 0 of MenACWY control vaccination. Here the CDR3 reads CASSSDRGPYGYTF. The CDR3 DNA reads TGTGCCAGCAGTTCGGACAGGGGACCCTATGGCTACACCTTC.